This T cell receptor (beta chain) came from a study of T-cell memory formation after mild COVID-19. Study-level background: Across donors, TCR clusters were largely donor specific.

This CDR3 is built from 14 residues. Germline values: CDR1 LGHDT, CDR2 YNNKEL (reference sequence). The ends were cut back, 3 bases at V and 4 bases at J, with 12 bases in the middle. MiXCR was run by TCRdb on the 5' RACE reads, yielding one entry per CDR3 protein. The profile covers some 190,000 distinct CDR3 sequences, with around 16% appearing a single time and 2.4% taken by the ten largest. This clonotype was picked up a small number of times. The origin of this receptor is an adult woman who had mild COVID-19 (a few samples of this study predate the infection). Cell type and time point are not known. Sequencing was done on a sample of PBMCs or a T cell subset sorted from them (not recorded which). V gene TRBV3-1 combines with J gene TRBJ2-5; D gene unclear. CDR3 DNA: TGTGCCAGCAGCCAGAACAGCAAGGGAGAGACCCAGTACTTC. This sequence encodes CASSQNSKGETQYF.